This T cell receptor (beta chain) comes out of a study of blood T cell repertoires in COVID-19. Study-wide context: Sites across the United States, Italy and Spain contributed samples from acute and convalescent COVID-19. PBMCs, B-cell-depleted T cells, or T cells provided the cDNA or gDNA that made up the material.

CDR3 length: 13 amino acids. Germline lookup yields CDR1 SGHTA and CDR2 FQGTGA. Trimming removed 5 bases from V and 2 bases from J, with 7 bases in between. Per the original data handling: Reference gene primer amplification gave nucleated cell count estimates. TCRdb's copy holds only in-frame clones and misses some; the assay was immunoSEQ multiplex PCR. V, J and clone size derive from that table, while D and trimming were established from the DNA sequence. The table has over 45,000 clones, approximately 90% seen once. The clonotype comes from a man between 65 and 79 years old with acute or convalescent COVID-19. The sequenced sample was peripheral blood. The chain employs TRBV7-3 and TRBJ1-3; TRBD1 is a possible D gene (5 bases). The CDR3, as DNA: TGTGCCAGCAGCCCAGGGCCTGGAAACACCATATATTTT. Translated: CASSPGPGNTIYF.